The TCR beta chain described here comes from a study of cytomegalovirus exposure and HLA in healthy donors (dated by TCRdb to about 2017). Broadly, across the study: An earlier analysis of some 620 of the donors reported roughly 300 Gb of sequence data and around 120 million unique TCR beta sequences obtained from some 200 million T cells. The number of donors typed differed by locus, with roughly 629-640 for A, B, C, DRB1 and DQB1, around 500 for DQA1, approximately 580 for DPA1, and under 490 for DPB1. Of the roughly 400 genotyped donors, less than 85% were placed in the genetic ancestry cluster associated with self-reported Caucasian donors. The study used immunosequencing to profile the T cell repertoires of more than 650 subjects and linked those repertoires to cytomegalovirus serostatus. Several DR-DQ haplotypes were treated as single units for association and clustering because of strong linkage in the cohort. A later analysis re-analyzed previously published TCR beta repertoires from 600 to 850 donors and added high-resolution HLA genotyping to study TCR occurrence patterns. An earlier analysis of approximately 640 of the donors applied high-throughput TCR beta sequencing to assess whether each TCR beta V gene segment acted as functional or pseudogenic. Roughly 310 gigabases of sequencing data and tens of millions of unique TCR sequences were included in an early release covering roughly 700 HLA-typed donors. Rather than using new phenotypic data, the later analysis identified candidate immune exposures from TCR beta sequences and from how often those sequences occurred across donors. Besides the first cohort of around 670 subjects, a separate validation cohort made up of roughly 120 different subjects was used. To predict cytomegalovirus infection status, the study combined high-throughput TCR immunosequencing, statistical association of individual TCRs with disease status, and machine learning. Among 300 to 450 genotyped donors of the cohort, an average of about 240,000 unique TCR beta nucleotide sequences were sequenced per donor, roughly 20% of them non-productive. The study aimed to test whether signatures of past pathogen exposure could be identified by cataloging public T cell receptors. Every repertoire in the discovery cohort had been generated on one and the same sequencing platform. A later genetic analysis took genome-wide SNP genotypes for about 65% of the 666 donors and used that subset as a discovery cohort. Donor age, sex, ethnicity and CMV serostatus were compiled alongside the repertoire data. HLA typing included class I and class II loci at four-digit resolution. On the study overall, not on this receptor specifically: Because the 87-base-pair reads could not distinguish some IMGT-functional V segments, including TRBV6-2 and TRBV6-3, those segments were excluded. At a false discovery rate of 0.05, a later analysis linked about 16,000 TCR beta sequences to specific HLA alleles. The authors suggested that the approach could potentially be generalized to other disease states and immunological phenotypes. The study gave a list of about 170 TCR beta chains associated with cytomegalovirus. Most TCR sequences were seen in very few donors, while some public TCRs were found in many individuals. In a later analysis, HLA-associated TCR beta chains were found to be more clonally expanded and to have lower generation probabilities than equally common non-associated chains. In an earlier analysis of about 600 of the donors, most TCR beta V segments appeared in productive rearrangements about 87% or about 30% of the time, broadly matching IMGT annotations. A cluster of highly shared sequence variants was judged likely to be a technical artifact of the sequencing pipeline. According to a later analysis, most CMV-associated TCR beta chains appeared to be HLA-restricted, and the HLA associations seemed to be driven largely by CMV exposure. Sequencing depth was assumed to be roughly uniform across donors in the presence/absence analyses, though that assumption may not hold. V-gene and J-gene trimming of TCR beta chains was associated with a missense DCLRE1C variant in a later genetic analysis, and the association was replicated in an independent cohort. Because HLA typing was unavailable for some donors at each locus, only the typed subset was used in association tests. For the cohort, immune exposure information was limited to CMV serostatus. In vitro tests confirmed that three of the cytomegalovirus-associated TCR beta chains recognize cytomegalovirus antigens. Several of the top co-occurrence clusters appeared to be linked to parvovirus B19, influenza, CMV and Epstein-Barr virus, according to a later analysis. Because counts were too low, roughly 17 rarely observed V segments, including chromosome 9 orphons, were left out of the earlier analysis of roughly 600 of the donors. When HLA alleles, especially DR and DQ, strongly co-occurred, attributing TCR associations to individual alleles was difficult. In a later genetic analysis, fewer N-insertions in productive TCRs were reported among donors in an Asian-associated ancestry cluster than the 666-donor mean. A further reported finding was that TCR beta sequences accurately predicted the HLA-A and HLA-B alleles for most subjects in the first cohort. The classifier was reported to diagnose cytomegalovirus status with high specificity and sensitivity in both the original and validation cohorts. Correlated functional status among segregating V segments might reflect linkage disequilibrium, but an unknown experimental factor could not be ruled out. This cohort had only TCR beta chains sequenced, and the lack of alpha or paired-chain data limited which features could be detected. In a later analysis, TCR association rates were found to vary across HLA loci, with the most associated TCRs seen for DRB1 alleles and the fewest for HLA-C alleles.

To prepare the library, the immunoSEQ multiplex PCR assay was applied. For the multiplex PCR, a mixture combining 60 forward primers for TCR Vbeta segments and 13 reverse primers for TCR Jbeta segments was used. Amplification of the CDR3 region of rearranged TCR beta genes was performed with a multiplex PCR assay on genomic DNA. Amplified TCR beta libraries were sequenced as 87-base-pair reads on the Illumina HiSeq System. Per the authors' processing: A later analysis counted about 76 million unique TCR beta chains across the 550 to 750 repertoires, and roughly 9.9 million of these chains were shared by at least two donors. To remove PCR and sequencing errors, raw reads were error-corrected and collapsed into unique sequences using a nearest-neighbor algorithm that merged closely related sequences. To assign V, D and J gene segments, CDR3 sequences were aligned to IMGT reference sequences. Each retained sequence needed at least a six-nucleotide match to both a V gene segment and a J gene segment. A rearrangement counted as productive if the CDR3 had no stop codons and remained in frame with V and J, and every other rearrangement counted as non-productive. Following IMGT convention, CDR3 was defined as the stretch from the second conserved V-encoded cysteine to the conserved J-encoded phenylalanine. Sequences without an unambiguous match to a single V gene segment were excluded from the earlier analysis of about 600 of the donors. An earlier analysis of almost 600 of the donors classified V segments as functional when productive rearrangements were above 56.7% and as segregating when the standard deviation between donors was above 5%. A statistical classification framework was built to diagnose cytomegalovirus status from the catalog of TCR beta chain sequences. V and J gene assignment, in a later analysis, came from comparing TCR nucleotide sequences with IMGT/GENE-DB human TR gene sequences. A later analysis assigned CDR3 sequences and most-parsimonious VDJ recombination scenarios with the TCRdist pipeline. In a later analysis, each TCR beta chain was defined by its CDR3 amino acid sequence together with its V-gene family, and reads lacking a unique V-gene family were excluded. As a way to deal with suspected cross-contamination and a sequencing artifact, a later analysis dropped hundreds of nucleotide sequences that were highly shared and had low generation probability. For each public chain, a later analysis derived a clonal expansion index from normalized ranks of inferred template counts within each repertoire. A later analysis computed generation probabilities with a VDJ recombination model fitted to out-of-frame rearrangements, and checked the results against IGoR. Hypergeometric tests were used in a later analysis to score TCR-TCR, TCR-HLA and TCR-CMV co-occurrence, with a repertoire-size bias correction applied to the TCR pairs. To estimate false discovery rates, a later analysis permuted the HLA or CMV assignments 20 times. In a later analysis, co-occurring TCRs were grouped using DBSCAN, with TCRdist sequence similarity added in when clustering inside HLA-allele-positive subsets. For co-occurrence clustering, repertoires with fewer than 30,000 or more than 120,000 public chains were excluded, along with roughly 5 repertoires with anomalous nucleotide sharing. TCRdb obtained this table from immuneACCESS and retained in-frame rearrangements with V and J assigned. These tables miss some clones; where compared with another copy, unresolved V genes account for less than half of the shortfall, and the remainder is unexplained. The DNA gave D and trimming, while V, J and clone size come from that table. The sample table contains about 160,000 clones; only one count was recorded for roughly 63% of them. The ten largest account for roughly 6.8% of the sample.

As to this clone: This receptor's antigen is unknown. No base quality information exists; no much larger clone differs at one position.

The cohort was made up of approximately 700 healthy bone marrow donors. At the time of sampling, all cohort members were nominally healthy, though unrecorded immune exposures were likely present. The donor tested CMV seropositive, placing the donor among the approximately 290 seropositive members of the cohort. A peripheral blood sample was provided by each donor, and peripheral blood mononuclear cells were used for TCR beta sequencing. The Qiagen DNeasy Blood Extraction Kit was used to extract genomic DNA from the blood cell samples. According to the germline V gene, CDR1 reads MGHRA and CDR2 reads YSYEKL. V lost 0 bases and J lost 5 bases; the stretch between them is 11 bases long. From cysteine to phenylalanine, the CDR3 is 15 amino acids long. The DNA shown is the 45-base CDR3, in frame from base 1.

The chain is made from TRBV4-1 and TRBJ1-5; matching of 5 bases hints at TRBD1 as the D gene. This clonotype was sampled from a woman aged 60-75 years in good health and CMV-seropositive. What was sequenced was PBMCs. CDR3 protein: CASSQDVGGYQPQHF. The nucleotides read TGCGCCAGCAGCCAAGATGTCGGGGGGTATCAGCCCCAGCATTTT.